Presented here are 21 T cell receptor beta chains from one specimen sequenced in a study of T cells after yellow fever vaccination. TCRdb reprocessed the 5' RACE reads with MiXCR, giving one entry per CDR3 protein. This table holds some 80,000 distinct CDR3 sequences, about 14% found once. The material sequenced was CD8+ T cells not binding an NS4B(214-222) dextramer, sorted from PBMCs, taken less than 25 days after the first yellow fever vaccination. Receptor source: a man younger than 35 who received the YFV17D yellow fever vaccine.

The gene calls are TRBV15 and TRBJ2-5, with D unresolved. CDR1 is LNHNV and CDR2 is YYDKDF in the germline V gene (reference sequence). The CDR3 is 12 residues long. V was clipped by 3 bases and J by 7 bases, with 9 bases between them. The DNA of the CDR3 is TGTGCCACCAGCAGCAGCATCGGGACCCAGTACTTC. Translated, it gives CATSSSIGTQYF. The full variable domain, in which reference TRBV15 and TRBJ2-5 provide the parts outside the CDR3, is DAMVIQNPRYQVTQFGKPVTLSCSQTLNHNVMYWYQQKSSQAPKLLFHYYDKDFNNEADTPDNFQSRRPNTSFCFLDIRSPGLGDTAMYLCATSSSIGTQYFGPGTRLLVL.

This clonotype was seen repeatedly, ten times or more. The chain has TRBV2 and TRBJ2-2, with TRBD1 identical over 11 bases. Per the germline V gene, CDR1 is SNHLY and CDR2 is FYNNEI. The CDR3 contains 15 residues. V was pared by 10 bases and J by 5 bases, with 9 bases of the junction left unmatched. CDR3 in DNA: TGTGCCACCTGGGCGGGACAGGGGGGGACCGGGGAGCTGTTTTTT. Amino acids: CATWAGQGGTGELFF.

This clonotype was counted between two and nine times. CDR3 sequence: CASSQLAGGRSPYNEQFF. CDR3 nucleotides: TGCGCCAGCAGCCAACTAGCGGGGGGCCGCTCGCCCTACAATGAGCAGTTCTTC. V and J are TRBV4-3 and TRBJ2-1; 11 nucleotides line up with TRBD2. This CDR3 has 18 residues. V lost 2 bases, J lost 2 bases, and 8 bases stayed unmatched. Germline V gene lookup returns CDR1 LGHNA and CDR2 YSLEER.

The CDR3 reads CASCWTSGVTDTQYF. The CDR3, as DNA: TGTGCCAGCTGCTGGACTAGCGGGGTCACAGATACGCAGTATTTT. V and J are TRBV27 and TRBJ2-3; 12 bases map to TRBD2. The germline gives CDR1 MNHEY, CDR2 SMNVEV (reference sequence). The V and J ends lost 8 bases and 2 bases, in that order; junction bases with no gene match: 5. CDR3 length: 15 residues.

This clonotype showed up just a few times. The chain has TRBV12-3 or TRBV12-4 and TRBJ2-3, with D perhaps matching TRBD1 (6 bases). V gave up 7 bases and J gave up 2 bases, with 10 bases separating them. The CDR3 has 13 residues. The chain's CDR3 is CASTTGITDTQYF. In DNA form, the CDR3 reads TGTGCCAGCACCACAGGGATCACAGATACGCAGTATTTT.

This chain joins TRBV5-1 and TRBJ2-7; 8 bases match TRBD1. V shed 6 bases and J 2 bases; nucleotides not matched to a gene: 4. The CDR3 totals 13 residues. In germline, CDR1 is SGHRS, CDR2 YFSETQ. Here the CDR3 DNA reads TGCGCCAGCATGGGGGACAGGCCCTACGAGCAGTACTTC. Protein product: CASMGDRPYEQYF.

The rearrangement links TRBV5-8 to TRBJ2-7, with D uncertain. The CDR3 spans 12 residues. Germline CDR1 reads SGHTS; CDR2 reads YDEGEE. V lost 4 bases, J lost 3 bases, and 8 bases lay in between. CDR3 DNA: TGTGCCAGCAGCCGCAGAGACTACGAGCAGTACTTC. Protein sequence: CASSRRDYEQYF.

The J gene is TRBJ2-1, the V gene TRBV7-2; 9 positions agree with TRBD2. This CDR3 is built from 15 residues. The V segment lost 2 bases and the J segment 8 bases; nucleotides outside the gene matches: 7. Germline V gene sequence: CDR1 SGHTA, CDR2 FQGNSA. As DNA, the CDR3 is TGTGCCAGCAGCTTAATCATTAGCGGGGGCTATGAGCAGTTCTTC. The encoded protein is CASSLIISGGYEQFF. The complete variable domain, with remaining parts taken from reference TRBV7-2 and TRBJ2-1, reads GAGVSQSPSNKVTEKGKDVELRCDPISGHTALYWYRQSLGQGLEFLIYFQGNSAPDKSGLPSDRFSAERTGGSVSTLTIQRTQQEDSAVYLCASSLIISGGYEQFFGPGTRLTVL.

The chain employs TRBV20-1 and TRBJ2-1; D unresolved. Trimming took off 6 bases at V and 0 bases at J, with 12 bases between the two ends. Per the germline V gene, CDR1 is DFQATT and CDR2 is SNEGSKA (reference sequence). The CDR3 extends over 14 amino acids. The CDR3: CSAQPDSSYNEQFF. The CDR3 DNA follows: TGCAGTGCCCAACCCGACTCCTCCTACAATGAGCAGTTCTTC.

The table lists this clonotype with a few counts. The V and J genes are TRBV7-9 and TRBJ2-7; possibly TRBD1 for D (5 bases). Trimming stripped 5 bases from V and 3 bases from J, with 14 bases between. CDR3 length equals 14 residues. Germline loops: CDR1 SEHNR, CDR2 FQNEAQ (reference sequence). The CDR3 coding sequence is TGTGCCAGCAGCGGAAACAAGGGGAACTACGAGCAGTACGTC. Its translation: CASSGNKGNYEQYV.

This clonotype was picked up a small number of times. The chain carries TRBV20-1 and TRBJ2-3; 12 bases map to TRBD2. Germline V gene data show CDR1 as DFQATT and CDR2 as SNEGSKA (reference sequence). J gave up 2 bases and V 5 bases, and 5 bases lay outside the gene matches. This CDR3 contains 15 residues. In DNA, the CDR3 is TGCAGTGCTTCTACTAGCGGGGGGTTCACAGATACGCAGTATTTT. It translates to CSASTSGGFTDTQYF.

CDR3 in DNA: TGCGCCAGCAGCCAAGAGGGAGTCCGCCCCACTGAGCAGTTCTTC. Amino acid sequence: CASSQEGVRPTEQFF. The J gene is TRBJ2-1, the V gene TRBV4-1, with D perhaps TRBD2 (5 bases). V gave up 0 bases and J gave up 9 bases, with 15 bases separating them. Germline-derived CDR1 and CDR2 are MGHRA and YSYEKL. This CDR3 has 15 amino acids.

V gene TRBV3-1 combines with J gene TRBJ2-7; D tentatively fits TRBD1 or TRBD2 (5 bases each). Germline V lookup: CDR1 LGHDT, CDR2 YNNKEL (reference sequence). The CDR3 has 16 amino acids. The germline V and J ends were trimmed by 0 bases and 5 bases, with 17 bases remaining between them. CDR3 sequence: CASSQEVTRDANEQYV. CDR3 DNA sequence: TGTGCCAGCAGCCAAGAAGTAACGAGGGACGCCAACGAGCAGTACGTC.

CDR3 region: CASSPGPGGWYEQYF. CDR3 in DNA: TGTGCCAGCAGCCCCGGGCCGGGGGGCTGGTACGAGCAGTACTTC. The V call is TRBV9, the J call TRBJ2-7, with a weak D call TRBD2 (7 bases). CDR3 length: 15 amino acids. Germline CDR1 reads SGDLS; CDR2 reads YYNGEE. V lost 4 bases and J lost 4, with 18 bases in between.

To note about this clonotype: At one of its ends the junction is not consistent with the germline gene, which may arise from a read error. The chain links TRBV12-3 or TRBV12-4 to TRBJ1-3; D gene unclear. The CDR3 is made up of 11 amino acids. CDR3 sequence reads: CASRLTYTTYF. CDR3 nucleotides: TGTGCCAGCCGGCTGACGTACACCACATATTTT.

This clonotype was counted a single time. The chain couples TRBV7-2 to TRBJ2-3; TRBD1 aligns across 9 bases. The CDR3 covers 16 residues. With 4 bases clipped from V and 5 bases from J, the junction kept 10 bases outside the gene matches. In germline, CDR1 is SGHTA, CDR2 FQGNSA. The CDR3, as DNA: TGTGCCAGCAGCTGGGGGACAGGGCGTATGGGAGATACGCAGTATTTT. Its translation is CASSWGTGRMGDTQYF.

This clonotype was observed a few times. The gene calls are TRBV24-1 and TRBJ2-7; D is ambiguous. The CDR3 is 11 amino acids. Between the trimmed V and J ends, which lost 5 bases and 4 bases, there was a span of 5 bases. The V gene's germline CDR1 is KGHDR and CDR2 SFDVKD. The CDR3 DNA is TGTGCCACCAGTGCCGATTACGAGCAGTACTTC. Its protein product is CATSADYEQYF.

This clonotype came up a few times. The chain uses TRBV4-3 and TRBJ2-2, with 7 bases fitting TRBD1. The CDR3 totals 18 residues. Germline V gene lookup returns CDR1 LGHNA and CDR2 YSLEER. Trimming cost V 0 bases and J 5 bases; bases outside gene matches: 12. The CDR3 protein is CASSQDFRGPPGTGELFF. The CDR3 region has the DNA TGCGCCAGCAGCCAAGATTTTAGGGGGCCCCCGGGAACCGGGGAGCTGTTTTTT.

The chain uses TRBV3-1 and TRBJ2-5; TRBD2 is a possible D gene (6 bases). V shed 3 bases and J shed 1 base, with 24 bases lying between them. The germline V gene has CDR1 LGHDT and CDR2 YNNKEL (reference sequence). The CDR3 runs 19 residues. The CDR3 bases are TGTGCCAGCAGCCATAAGGGGAGCGGCAGGGAGGAACGCCAAGAGACCCAGTACTTC. Amino acid sequence: CASSHKGSGREERQETQYF.

The chain has TRBV12-3 or TRBV12-4 and TRBJ1-5, with D possibly being TRBD1 (5 bases). Trimming cost V 5 bases and J 4 bases, with 9 bases left between them. This CDR3 has 13 amino acids. The CDR3 sequence is CASSPYRNQPQHF. The DNA for the CDR3 is TGTGCCAGCAGTCCCTACAGGAATCAGCCCCAGCATTTT.

This clonotype was recorded many times. The genes are TRBV15 and TRBJ1-2; D ambiguous. Between the trimmed V and J ends, which lost 0 bases and 4 bases, there was a span of 9 bases. The CDR3 sequence is 14 residues long. CDR1 is LNHNV and CDR2 is YYDKDF in the germline V gene (reference sequence). The CDR3 DNA follows: TGTGCCACCAGCAGAGAAGCAGACCCCTATGGCTACACCTTC. It codes for CATSREADPYGYTF.